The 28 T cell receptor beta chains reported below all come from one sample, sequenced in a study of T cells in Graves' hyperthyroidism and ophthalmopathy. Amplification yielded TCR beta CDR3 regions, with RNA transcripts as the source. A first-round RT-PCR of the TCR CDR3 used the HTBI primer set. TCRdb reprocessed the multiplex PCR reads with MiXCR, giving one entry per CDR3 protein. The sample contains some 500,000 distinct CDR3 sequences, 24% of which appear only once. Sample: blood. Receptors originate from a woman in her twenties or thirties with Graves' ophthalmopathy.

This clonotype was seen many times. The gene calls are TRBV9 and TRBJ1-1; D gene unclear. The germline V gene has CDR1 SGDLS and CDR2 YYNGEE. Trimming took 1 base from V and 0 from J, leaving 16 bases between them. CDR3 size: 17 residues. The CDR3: CASSVLAHRSMNTEAFF. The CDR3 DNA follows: TGTGCCAGCAGCGTATTGGCACACCGCAGTATGAACACTGAAGCTTTCTTT.

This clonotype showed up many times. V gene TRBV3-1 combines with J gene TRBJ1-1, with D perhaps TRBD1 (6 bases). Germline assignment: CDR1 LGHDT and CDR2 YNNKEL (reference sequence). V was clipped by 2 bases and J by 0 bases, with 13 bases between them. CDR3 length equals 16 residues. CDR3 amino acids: CASSQLGGGMNTEAFF. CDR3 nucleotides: TGTGCCAGCAGCCAATTAGGAGGGGGGATGAACACTGAAGCTTTCTTT.

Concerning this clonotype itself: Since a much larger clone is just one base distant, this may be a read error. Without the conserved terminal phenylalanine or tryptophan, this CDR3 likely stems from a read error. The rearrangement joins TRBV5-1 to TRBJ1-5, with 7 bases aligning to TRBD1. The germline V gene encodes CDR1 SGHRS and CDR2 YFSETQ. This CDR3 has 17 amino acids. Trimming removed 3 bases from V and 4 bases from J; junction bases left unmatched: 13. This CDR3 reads CASSWNIQGKRNQPQHV. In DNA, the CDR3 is TGCGCCAGCAGCTGGAACATACAGGGGAAGCGGAATCAGCCCCAGCATGTT.

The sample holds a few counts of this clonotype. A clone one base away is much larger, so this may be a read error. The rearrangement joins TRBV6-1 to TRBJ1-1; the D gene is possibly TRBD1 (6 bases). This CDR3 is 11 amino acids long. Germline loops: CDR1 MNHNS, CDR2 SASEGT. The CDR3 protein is CASSLGHESFF. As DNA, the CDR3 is TGTGCCAGCAGCTTGGGACATGAATCTTTCTTT.

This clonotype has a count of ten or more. The CDR3 nucleotides are TGCAGTGCTAGTGACCCAGGGTTTGTCACTGAAGCTTTCTTT. This codes for CSASDPGFVTEAFF. The chain recombines TRBV20-1 with TRBJ1-1, with D maybe TRBD1 (5 bases). This CDR3 is built from 14 residues. The germline CDR1 and CDR2 sequences are DFQATT and SNEGSKA (reference sequence). V was shortened by 3 bases and J by 4 bases, with 15 bases between the two germline ends.

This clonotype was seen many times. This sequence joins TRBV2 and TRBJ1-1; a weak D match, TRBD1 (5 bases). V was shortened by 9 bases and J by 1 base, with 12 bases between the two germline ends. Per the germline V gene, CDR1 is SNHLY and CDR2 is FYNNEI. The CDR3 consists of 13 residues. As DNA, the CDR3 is TGTGCCAGTTCCGGACATCGGAACACTGAAGCTTTCTTT. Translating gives CASSGHRNTEAFF.

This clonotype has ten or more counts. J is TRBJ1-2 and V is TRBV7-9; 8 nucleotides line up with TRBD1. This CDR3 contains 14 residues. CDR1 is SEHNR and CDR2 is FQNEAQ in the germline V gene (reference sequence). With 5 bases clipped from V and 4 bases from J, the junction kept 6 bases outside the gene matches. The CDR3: CASSRLGQGYGYTF. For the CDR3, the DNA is TGTGCCAGCAGCCGCCTAGGACAGGGCTATGGCTACACCTTC.

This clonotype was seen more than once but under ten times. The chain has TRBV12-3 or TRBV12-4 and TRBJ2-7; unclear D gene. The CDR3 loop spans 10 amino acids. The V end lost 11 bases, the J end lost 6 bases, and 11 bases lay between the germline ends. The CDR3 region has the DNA TGTGCCGTCGGCGGTTTCGAGCAGTACTTC. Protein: CAVGGFEQYF.

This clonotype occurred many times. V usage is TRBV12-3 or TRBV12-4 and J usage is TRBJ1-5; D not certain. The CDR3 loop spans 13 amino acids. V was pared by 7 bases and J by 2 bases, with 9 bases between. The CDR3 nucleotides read TGTGCCAGCACCACGCCTGGCAATCAGCCCCAGCATTTT. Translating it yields CASTTPGNQPQHF.

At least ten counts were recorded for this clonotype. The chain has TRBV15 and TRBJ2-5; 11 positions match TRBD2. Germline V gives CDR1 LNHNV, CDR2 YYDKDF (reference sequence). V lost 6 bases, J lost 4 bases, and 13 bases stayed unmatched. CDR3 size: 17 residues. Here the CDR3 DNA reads TGTGCCACCAGACGGGCGACTAGCGGGGCAGGCGGAGAGACCCAGTACTTC. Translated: CATRRATSGAGGETQYF.

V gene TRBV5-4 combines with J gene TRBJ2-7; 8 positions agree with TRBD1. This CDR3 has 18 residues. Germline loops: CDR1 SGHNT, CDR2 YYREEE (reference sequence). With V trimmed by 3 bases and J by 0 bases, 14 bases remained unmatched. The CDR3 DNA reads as TGTGCCAGCAGCTACCGGGACAGGTCTTCTTTAAGCTCCTACGAGCAGTACTTC. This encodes CASSYRDRSSLSSYEQYF.

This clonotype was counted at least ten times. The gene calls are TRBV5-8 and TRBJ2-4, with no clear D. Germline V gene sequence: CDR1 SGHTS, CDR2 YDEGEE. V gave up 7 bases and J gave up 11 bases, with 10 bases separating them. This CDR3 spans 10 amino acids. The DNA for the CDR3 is TGTGCCAGCGGGTTAGGCTTTCAGTACTTC. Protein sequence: CASGLGFQYF.

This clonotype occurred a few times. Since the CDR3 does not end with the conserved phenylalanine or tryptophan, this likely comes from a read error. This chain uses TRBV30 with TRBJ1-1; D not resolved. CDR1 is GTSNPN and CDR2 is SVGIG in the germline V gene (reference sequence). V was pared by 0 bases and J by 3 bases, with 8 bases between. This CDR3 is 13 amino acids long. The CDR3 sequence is CAWSVQQDTEAFL. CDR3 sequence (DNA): TGTGCCTGGAGTGTACAGCAGGACACTGAAGCTTTCCTT.

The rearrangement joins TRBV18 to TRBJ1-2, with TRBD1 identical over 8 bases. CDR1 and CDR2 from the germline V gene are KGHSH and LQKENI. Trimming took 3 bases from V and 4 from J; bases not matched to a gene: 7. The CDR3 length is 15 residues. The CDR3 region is CASSPETGVLYGYTF. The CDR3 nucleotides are TGTGCCAGCTCACCCGAGACAGGGGTGCTCTATGGCTACACCTTC.

CDR3 sequence (DNA): TGCGCCAGCAGCTTAGGTGTAGCGGGGGGTTCCACCTACAATGAGCAGTTCTTC. Translating gives CASSLGVAGGSTYNEQFF. This chain connects TRBV5-1 to TRBJ2-1; 10 bases align to TRBD2. The CDR3 contains 18 residues. The ends lost 2 bases at V and 2 bases at J; junction bases unmatched: 10. Germline V gene lookup returns CDR1 SGHRS and CDR2 YFSETQ.

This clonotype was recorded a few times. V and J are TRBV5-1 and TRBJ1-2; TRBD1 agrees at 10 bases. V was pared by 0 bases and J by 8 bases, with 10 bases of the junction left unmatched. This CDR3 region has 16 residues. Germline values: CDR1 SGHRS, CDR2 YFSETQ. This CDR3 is CASSLDPETGGSGYTF. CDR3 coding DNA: TGCGCCAGCAGCTTGGACCCCGAGACAGGGGGCAGCGGCTACACCTTC.

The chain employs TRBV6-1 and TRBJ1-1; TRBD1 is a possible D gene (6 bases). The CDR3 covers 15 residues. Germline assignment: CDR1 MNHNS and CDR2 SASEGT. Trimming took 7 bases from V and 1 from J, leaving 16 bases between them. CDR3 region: CASTFSQGKNTEAFF. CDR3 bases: TGTGCCAGCACCTTCAGCCAGGGGAAGAACACTGAAGCTTTCTTT.

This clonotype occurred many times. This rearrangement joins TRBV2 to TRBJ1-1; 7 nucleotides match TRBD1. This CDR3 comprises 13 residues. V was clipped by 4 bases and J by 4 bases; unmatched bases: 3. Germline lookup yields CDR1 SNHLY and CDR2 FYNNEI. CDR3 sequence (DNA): TGTGCCAGCAGTGTCTCAGGGGGCACTGAAGCTTTCTTT. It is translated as CASSVSGGTEAFF.

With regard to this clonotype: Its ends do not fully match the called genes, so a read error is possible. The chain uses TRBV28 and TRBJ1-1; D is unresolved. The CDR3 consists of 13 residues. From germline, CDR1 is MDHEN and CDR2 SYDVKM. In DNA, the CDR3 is TGTGCCGGCAGGTCCTACTTGAACACTGAAGCTTTCTTT. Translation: CAGRSYLNTEAFF. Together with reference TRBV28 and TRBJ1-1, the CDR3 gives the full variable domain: DVKVTQSSRYLVKRTGEKVFLECVQDMDHENMFWYRQDPGLGLRLIYFSYDVKMKEKGDIPEGYSVSREKKERFSLILESASTNQTSMYLCAGRSYLNTEAFFGQGTRLTVV.

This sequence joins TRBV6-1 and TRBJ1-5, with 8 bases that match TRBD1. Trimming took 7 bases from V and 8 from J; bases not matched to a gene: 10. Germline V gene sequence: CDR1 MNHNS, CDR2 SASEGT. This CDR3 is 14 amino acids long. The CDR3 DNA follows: TGTGCCAGCACCTCGGGACAGGTGGGTAAGCCCCAGCATTTT. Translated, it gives CASTSGQVGKPQHF.

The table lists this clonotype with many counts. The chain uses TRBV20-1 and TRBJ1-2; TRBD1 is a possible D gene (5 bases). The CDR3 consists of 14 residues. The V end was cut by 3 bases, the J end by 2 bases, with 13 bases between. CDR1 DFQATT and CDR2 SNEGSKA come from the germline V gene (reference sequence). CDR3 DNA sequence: TGCAGTGCTAGGACAGACCGAAAAAACTATGGCTACACCTTC. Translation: CSARTDRKNYGYTF.

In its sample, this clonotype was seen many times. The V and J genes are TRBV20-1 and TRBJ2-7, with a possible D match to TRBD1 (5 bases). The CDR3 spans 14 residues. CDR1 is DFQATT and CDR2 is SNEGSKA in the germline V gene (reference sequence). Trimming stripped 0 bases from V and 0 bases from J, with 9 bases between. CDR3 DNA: TGCAGTGCTAGAGAGACAGTCAACTCCTACGAGCAGTACTTC. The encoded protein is CSARETVNSYEQYF.

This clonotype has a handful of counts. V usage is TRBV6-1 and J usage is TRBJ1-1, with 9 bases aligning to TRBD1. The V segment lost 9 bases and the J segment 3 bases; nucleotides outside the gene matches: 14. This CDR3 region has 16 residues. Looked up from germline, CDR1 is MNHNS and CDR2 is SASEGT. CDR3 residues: CASILPGQGLDTEAFF. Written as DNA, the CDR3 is TGTGCCAGTATCCTCCCCGGACAGGGGCTGGACACTGAAGCTTTCTTT.

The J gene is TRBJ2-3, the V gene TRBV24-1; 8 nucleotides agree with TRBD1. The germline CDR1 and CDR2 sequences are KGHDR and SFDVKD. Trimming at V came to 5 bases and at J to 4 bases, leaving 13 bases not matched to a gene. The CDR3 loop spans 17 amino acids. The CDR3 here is CATSGPHGQGFADTQYF. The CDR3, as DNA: TGTGCCACCAGTGGCCCGCACGGACAGGGCTTTGCAGATACGCAGTATTTT.

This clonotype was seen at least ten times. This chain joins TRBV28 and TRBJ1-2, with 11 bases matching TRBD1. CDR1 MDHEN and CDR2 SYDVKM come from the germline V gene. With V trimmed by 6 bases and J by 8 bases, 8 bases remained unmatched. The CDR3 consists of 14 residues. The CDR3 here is CASRSDRGREGYTF. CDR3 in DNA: TGTGCCAGCAGGTCGGACAGGGGGCGCGAGGGCTACACCTTC.

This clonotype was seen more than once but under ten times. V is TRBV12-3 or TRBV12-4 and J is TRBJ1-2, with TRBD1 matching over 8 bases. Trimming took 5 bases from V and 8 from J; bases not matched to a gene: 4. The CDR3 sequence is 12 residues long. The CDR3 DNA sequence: TGTGCCAGCAGTGGACAGGGCTGGGGCTACACCTTC. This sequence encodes CASSGQGWGYTF.

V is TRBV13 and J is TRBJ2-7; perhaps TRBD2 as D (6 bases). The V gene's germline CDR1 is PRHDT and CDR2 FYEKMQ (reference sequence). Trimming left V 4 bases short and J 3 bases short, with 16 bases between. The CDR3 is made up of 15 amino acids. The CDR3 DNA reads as TGTGCCAGCAGCTCTCGGACCGGGAGTGGCTACGAGCAGTACTTC. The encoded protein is CASSSRTGSGYEQYF.

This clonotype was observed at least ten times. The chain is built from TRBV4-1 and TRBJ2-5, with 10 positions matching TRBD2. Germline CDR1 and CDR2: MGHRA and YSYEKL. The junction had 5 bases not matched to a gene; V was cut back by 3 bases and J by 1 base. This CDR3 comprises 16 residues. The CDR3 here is CASSQLSGGSQETQYF. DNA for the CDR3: TGCGCCAGCAGCCAGCTTAGCGGGGGGTCCCAAGAGACCCAGTACTTC.